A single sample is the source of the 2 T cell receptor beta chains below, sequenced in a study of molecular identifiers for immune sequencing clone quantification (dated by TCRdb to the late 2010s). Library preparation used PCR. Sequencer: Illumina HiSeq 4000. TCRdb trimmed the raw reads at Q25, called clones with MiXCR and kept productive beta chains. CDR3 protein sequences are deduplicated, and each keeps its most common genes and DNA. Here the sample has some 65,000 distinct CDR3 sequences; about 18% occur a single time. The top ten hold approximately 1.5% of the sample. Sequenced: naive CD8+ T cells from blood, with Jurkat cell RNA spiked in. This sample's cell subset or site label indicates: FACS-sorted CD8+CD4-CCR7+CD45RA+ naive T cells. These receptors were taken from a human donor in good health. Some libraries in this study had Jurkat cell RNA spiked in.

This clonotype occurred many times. The CDR3 sequence is CASSLVSGSSYEQYF. In nucleotides, the CDR3 is TGCGCCAGCAGCCTTGTTAGCGGGAGCTCCTACGAGCAGTACTTC. V and J are TRBV4-1 and TRBJ2-7, with 9 bases aligning to TRBD2. The CDR3 length is 15 residues. CDR1 MGHRA and CDR2 YSYEKL come from the germline V gene. With V trimmed by 4 bases and J by 0 bases, 4 bases remained unmatched.

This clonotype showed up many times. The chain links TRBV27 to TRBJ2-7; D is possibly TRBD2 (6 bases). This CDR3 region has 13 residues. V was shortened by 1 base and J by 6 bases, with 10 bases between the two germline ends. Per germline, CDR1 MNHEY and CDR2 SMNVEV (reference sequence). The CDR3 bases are TGTGCCAGCAGTTTATTGGAGGGGCCCGAGCAGTACTTC. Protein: CASSLLEGPEQYF.